Listed below are T cell receptor beta chains from one sample, sequenced in a study of siplizumab effects on memory and regulatory T cells. Profiled with immunoSEQ multiplex PCR; TCRdb holds only in-frame clones, not every one. The sample carries roughly 56,000 clones, just over 95% recorded once. The sequenced sample was naive CD8+ T cells sorted from blood. These receptors came from a human donor in good health. Both conserved end residues are part of each CDR3. D genes are given only for firm matches. The size of a clone is reported for some rows only, either as once, few or many, or as a class for expanded clones.

cdr3_nt cdr3_aa clone_size v_call d_call j_call
TGTGCCAGCAGCTTTCATCAAGGGGAGAACACTGAAGCTTTCTTT CASSFHQGENTEAFF . TRBV13 . TRBJ1-1
TGTGCCAGCAGATGGACAGGGTCGCACGAGCAGTACTTC CASRWTGSHEQYF . TRBV5-4 TRBD1 TRBJ2-7
TGTGCCAGCAGCCCCCCCCGGGACAGGGAACCTAAGTACGAGCAGTACTTC CASSPPRDREPKYEQYF . TRBV7-9 TRBD1 TRBJ2-7
TGTGCCAGCAGCCACCGGGGACCAGATACGCAGTATTTT CASSHRGPDTQYF . TRBV14 . TRBJ2-3
TGCAGCGTTGAAGATGGGAACTGGGGAGCTTTCTTT CSVEDGNWGAFF . TRBV29-1 . TRBJ1-1
TGTGCCAGCAGCTACTTCCGGCGACAGGGGACCGCGGTCTACGAGCAGTACTTC CASSYFRRQGTAVYEQYF . TRBV13 TRBD1 TRBJ2-7
TGTGCCCACGGGGACTGGACAGATACGCAGTATTTT CAHGDWTDTQYF . TRBV28 . TRBJ2-3
TGTGCCAGCAGTGACGCACCCTCCTACGAGCAGTACTTC CASSDAPSYEQYF . TRBV27 . TRBJ2-7
TGTGCCAGCAGCTTTCCTCCGAGTACCGGGGAGCTGTTTTTT CASSFPPSTGELFF . TRBV7-2 . TRBJ2-2
TGTGCCAGCAGCGGCGGGGACAGCTCCTACAATGAGCAGTTCTTC CASSGGDSSYNEQFF . TRBV9 . TRBJ2-1
TGTGCCAGCAGCCAAGGAGGGACAGGGCATCAGCCCCAGCATTTT CASSQGGTGHQPQHF . TRBV16 TRBD1 TRBJ1-5
TGTGCCATCAGTGAGGGCTTTGGGGCCGGGGCTAAGAACACTGAAGCTTTCTTT CAISEGFGAGAKNTEAFF once TRBV10-3 . TRBJ1-1
TGTGCCAGCACCTGGTCCGGGGGCTCTGGAAACACCATATATTTT CASTWSGGSGNTIYF . TRBV7-8 . TRBJ1-3
TGTGCCAGCAGCGCCGAGCCAGGGCTGAACACTGAAGCTTTCTTT CASSAEPGLNTEAFF . TRBV9 . TRBJ1-1
TGTGCCAGTGCCTCTAGCGCCGACACCGGGGAGCTGTTTTTT CASASSADTGELFF . TRBV6-4 . TRBJ2-2
TGTGCCAGCAGCGGCACACAGAACACTGAAGCTTTCTTT CASSGTQNTEAFF few TRBV7-9 . TRBJ1-1
TGTGCCAGCAGCCCCCCCGGGAACAATCAGCCCCAGCATTTT CASSPPGNNQPQHF . TRBV7-9 . TRBJ1-5
TGTGCCAGCAGCATGGACAGGGGGGATCAGCCCCAGCATTTT CASSMDRGDQPQHF . TRBV27 TRBD1 TRBJ1-5
TGTGCCAGCAGCTTAGTCTGGACAGCGGGAAACACCATATATTTT CASSLVWTAGNTIYF . TRBV7-2 . TRBJ1-3
TGTGCCAGCAGCTTAAGAGATAGCGGGAGCGCCTTAGGCGCAGATACGCAGTATTTT CASSLRDSGSALGADTQYF . TRBV7-9 TRBD2 TRBJ2-3
TGTGCCAGCAGTCTAGGTGGACAGGGGGCCTACGAGCAGTACTTC CASSLGGQGAYEQYF . TRBV28 TRBD1 TRBJ2-7
TGTGCCAGCAGCTTACAGTCTTGGGAGACCCAGTACTTC CASSLQSWETQYF . TRBV11-1 . TRBJ2-5
TGTGCCAGCAGCCCGAGCGGGAGAGGCACCGGGGAGCTGTTTTTT CASSPSGRGTGELFF . TRBV5-4 TRBD2 TRBJ2-2
TGTGCCAGCAGTGAAACTGGGTCGGGTCAGCCCCAGCATTTT CASSETGSGQPQHF . TRBV6-1 . TRBJ1-5
TGTGCCACCAGCAGAGATCTTGCCAGGAGTATCTATGGCTACACCTTC CATSRDLARSIYGYTF . TRBV15 . TRBJ1-2
TGTGCCAGCAGTTACTCTAACAACCACAATGAGCAGTTCTTC CASSYSNNHNEQFF . TRBV6-5 . TRBJ2-1